The 30 T cell receptor beta chains below were found in one sample sequenced in a study of blood T cell repertoires in COVID-19. Here immunoSEQ multiplex PCR was the method, and the copy in TCRdb shows in-frame clones only, minus some. The sample consists of 200,000 to 300,000 clones, 86% of them appearing once. Sequencing was carried out using PBMCs or T cells enriched from blood (not recorded which). These TCRs come from a middle-aged woman with acute COVID-19.

The rearrangement joins TRBV7-8 to TRBJ2-4; 12 nucleotides align to TRBD2. Germline-derived CDR1 and CDR2 are SGHVS and FQNEAQ. This CDR3 is 18 amino acids long. The V segment lost 5 bases and the J segment 3 bases; nucleotides outside the gene matches: 11. The CDR3, as DNA: TGTGCCAGCAGCAAAACCGGGACTAGCGGGCTTGGCAAAAACATTCAGTACTTC. This codes for CASSKTGTSGLGKNIQYF. Full variable domain (remainder filled in from reference TRBV7-8 and TRBJ2-4): GAGVSQSPRYKVAKRGQDVALRCDPISGHVSLFWYQQALGQGPEFLTYFQNEAQLDKSGLPSDRFFAERPEGSVSTLKIQRTQQEDSAVYLCASSKTGTSGLGKNIQYFGAGTRLSVL.

This chain uses TRBV6-5 with TRBJ2-1; tentatively, D is TRBD2 (6 bases). From germline, CDR1 is MNHEY and CDR2 SVGAGI. The V gene lost 6 bases and the J gene lost 7 bases, with 13 bases spanning the gap. The CDR3 extends over 13 amino acids. The CDR3, as DNA: TGTGCCAGCAGCGGGGGTGCTTGGAATGAGCAGTTCTTC. Amino acids: CASSGGAWNEQFF.

The genes are TRBV7-9 and TRBJ1-3; the match to TRBD1 covers 10 bases. J gave up 3 bases and V 5 bases, and 13 bases lay outside the gene matches. Per the germline V gene, CDR1 is SEHNR and CDR2 is FQNEAQ (reference sequence). The CDR3 loop spans 18 amino acids. The DNA of the CDR3 is TGTGCCAGCAGCCAACTTAGCCCCGGGACAGGGGTTGGAAACACCATATATTTT. Encoded protein: CASSQLSPGTGVGNTIYF.

J is TRBJ2-7 and V is TRBV7-8, with 9 bases identical to TRBD2. Germline loops: CDR1 SGHVS, CDR2 FQNEAQ. The CDR3 runs to 16 residues. The J segment lost 5 bases and the V segment lost 5 bases, leaving 13 bases of the junction unmatched. As DNA, the CDR3 is TGTGCCAGCAGCCCAAGACCTGGCGGGAGGGACGACGAGCAGTACTTC. It translates to CASSPRPGGRDDEQYF. Full variable domain (missing parts from reference TRBV7-8 and TRBJ2-7): GAGVSQSPRYKVAKRGQDVALRCDPISGHVSLFWYQQALGQGPEFLTYFQNEAQLDKSGLPSDRFFAERPEGSVSTLKIQRTQQEDSAVYLCASSPRPGGRDDEQYFGPGTRLTVT.

As to this clone: Other DNA sequences in the same sample also yield this CDR3. The gene calls are TRBV9 and TRBJ2-3, with 7 bases lining up with TRBD2. The ends lost 2 bases at V and 0 bases at J; junction bases unmatched: 6. This CDR3 is 16 amino acids long. The germline CDR1 and CDR2 sequences are SGDLS and YYNGEE. CDR3 sequence: CASSVGSGTSTDTQYF. In DNA form, the CDR3 reads TGTGCCAGCAGCGTCGGGAGCGGGACTAGCACAGATACGCAGTATTTT.

V and J are TRBV2 and TRBJ2-7; 9 bases are shared with TRBD1. This CDR3 contains 14 residues. Trimming removed 3 bases from V and 4 bases from J; junction bases left unmatched: 4. CDR1 and CDR2 (germline): SNHLY, FYNNEI. The CDR3 DNA reads TGTGCCAGCAGTGATCCGGGACAGGGTTACGAGCAGTACTTC. Translated: CASSDPGQGYEQYF.

In its sample, this clone was seen once. This rearrangement joins TRBV10-1 to TRBJ2-1; perhaps TRBD1 as D (6 bases). Germline V gene sequence: CDR1 WNHNN, CDR2 SYGVQD (reference sequence). The CDR3 contains 14 residues. V was shortened by 7 bases and J by 5 bases, with 15 bases between the two germline ends. The CDR3 is CASTARTENNEQFF. The CDR3 DNA follows: TGCGCCAGCACCGCCAGGACAGAGAACAATGAGCAGTTCTTC.

V and J are TRBV7-9 and TRBJ2-7; TRBD2 aligns across 14 bases. The CDR3 contains 14 residues. Germline assignment: CDR1 SEHNR and CDR2 FQNEAQ (reference sequence). Germline trimming cut 4 bases from V and 6 bases from J; bases unmatched to any gene: 2. The CDR3: CASSSGTSGSEQYF. For the CDR3, the DNA is TGTGCCAGCAGCTCCGGGACTAGCGGGAGCGAGCAGTACTTC.

The rearrangement joins TRBV15 to TRBJ2-7; 8 nucleotides line up with TRBD1. In germline, CDR1 is LNHNV, CDR2 YYDKDF (reference sequence). This CDR3 has 18 amino acids. V was clipped by 0 bases and J by 3 bases; unmatched bases: 13. CDR3 sequence reads: CATSREAGGGGKYYEQYF. The CDR3, as DNA: TGTGCCACCAGCAGAGAAGCAGGGGGCGGCGGGAAATACTACGAGCAGTACTTC.

V gene TRBV5-1 combines with J gene TRBJ2-1, with 15 bases identical to TRBD2. The V gene's germline CDR1 is SGHRS and CDR2 YFSETQ. There are 17 residues in the CDR3. The V segment lost 4 bases and the J segment 9 bases; nucleotides outside the gene matches: 11. The CDR3 is CASSVGGLAGGPGEQFF. The CDR3, as DNA: TGCGCCAGCAGCGTAGGAGGACTAGCGGGAGGGCCGGGTGAGCAGTTCTTC.

J is TRBJ1-4 and V is TRBV11-3; TRBD1 matches 8 bases. This CDR3 is 15 amino acids long. Unmatched junction bases numbered 10, after V lost 5 bases and J lost 8 bases. CDR1 SGHNT and CDR2 YENEEA come from the germline V gene. CDR3 DNA: TGTGCCAGCAGCCGACCTGGACAGGGACGCGAAAAACTGTTTTTT. It specifies CASSRPGQGREKLFF. The full variable domain, rest sourced from reference TRBV11-3 and TRBJ1-4, is EAGVVQSPRYKIIEKKQPVAFWCNPISGHNTLYWYLQNLGQGPELLIRYENEEAVDDSQLPKDRFSAERLKGVDSTLKIQPAELGDSAVYLCASSRPGQGREKLFFGSGTQLSVL.

The chain carries TRBV5-1 and TRBJ2-3; TRBD2 aligns across 16 bases. The CDR3 loop spans 19 amino acids. V was pared by 3 bases and J by 1 base, with 8 bases of the junction left unmatched. The V gene's germline CDR1 is SGHRS and CDR2 YFSETQ. CDR3 DNA sequence: TGCGCCAGCAGCTCGGGACTAGCGGGAGGGATCGTGGGCACAGATACGCAGTATTTT. It encodes CASSSGLAGGIVGTDTQYF.

V is TRBV2 and J is TRBJ2-5, with 8 bases that match TRBD1. Germline trimming cut 6 bases from V and 4 bases from J; bases unmatched to any gene: 4. CDR1 SNHLY and CDR2 FYNNEI come from the germline V gene. The CDR3 sequence is 13 residues long. CDR3 in DNA: TGTGCCAGCAGAGGACAGGGAGGAGAGACCCAGTACTTC. It is translated as CASRGQGGETQYF.

The chain links TRBV25-1 to TRBJ2-5; the match to TRBD2 covers 10 bases. From germline, CDR1 is MGHDK and CDR2 SYGVNS. The CDR3 length is 14 residues. The V gene end was trimmed by 4 bases and the J gene end by 5 bases; junction bases not matched to a gene: 4. CDR3 DNA: TGTGCCAGCAGTGTCCTAGCGGGAGTTGAGACCCAGTACTTC. It encodes CASSVLAGVETQYF.

This clone was seen just once. The V and J genes are TRBV6-1 and TRBJ2-5; D is uncertain. Trimming left V 2 bases short and J 5 bases short, with 9 bases between. The CDR3 has 13 residues. The V gene's germline CDR1 is MNHNS and CDR2 SASEGT. CDR3 protein: CASSESVRETQYF. As DNA, the CDR3 is TGTGCCAGCAGTGAATCGGTCCGGGAGACCCAGTACTTC.

J is TRBJ2-7 and V is TRBV12-3 or TRBV12-4; 7 nucleotides match TRBD1. Germline trimming cut 7 bases from V and 0 bases from J; bases unmatched to any gene: 3. This CDR3 comprises 13 residues. CDR3 sequence (DNA): TGTGCCAGCAACGGGGACAGCTCCTACGAGCAGTACTTC. Amino acids: CASNGDSSYEQYF.

The rearrangement links TRBV27 to TRBJ2-3; TRBD2 might be the D (6 bases). The CDR3 runs 15 residues. Germline V gene lookup returns CDR1 MNHEY and CDR2 SMNVEV (reference sequence). V gave up 4 bases and J gave up 3 bases, with 14 bases separating them. The CDR3 nucleotides read TGTGCCAGCAGTTCCTCGCCGGGAGTGACAGATACGCAGTATTTT. Amino acids: CASSSSPGVTDTQYF.

A word on this clone: In the same sample, other DNA sequences code for this CDR3. The CDR3 reads CASSEARGYEQYF. CDR3 DNA: TGTGCCAGCAGTGAAGCCAGGGGGTACGAGCAGTACTTC. The chain is built from TRBV6-1 and TRBJ2-7; 7 nucleotides agree with TRBD1. Trimming removed 0 bases from V and 4 bases from J; junction bases left unmatched: 0. Germline loops: CDR1 MNHNS, CDR2 SASEGT. This CDR3 region has 13 residues.

This clone was detected once. The V gene is TRBV4-1, the J gene TRBJ2-2, with 8 bases that match TRBD2. Germline CDR1 MGHRA, CDR2 YSYEKL. V gave up 0 bases and J gave up 4 bases; unmatched junction bases: 7. The CDR3 length is 17 residues. The CDR3 coding sequence is TGCGCCAGCAGCCAAGATAGGGTAGCGGGACCCACCGGGGAGCTGTTTTTT. Translating gives CASSQDRVAGPTGELFF.

The chain is built from TRBV10-1 and TRBJ2-7; 11 bases match TRBD1. The J segment lost 3 bases and the V segment lost 6 bases, leaving 4 bases of the junction unmatched. CDR3 length equals 14 residues. CDR1 is WNHNN and CDR2 is SYGVQD in the germline V gene (reference sequence). This CDR3 is CASSRDRGNYEQYF. The CDR3 DNA follows: TGCGCCAGCAGCCGGGACAGGGGGAACTACGAGCAGTACTTC.

The rearrangement links TRBV3-1 (or the pseudogene TRBV3-2) to TRBJ1-2; a weak D match, TRBD1 (5 bases). The CDR3 loop spans 13 amino acids. CDR1 and CDR2 (germline): LGHDT, YNNKEL (reference sequence). Trimming shortened V by 2 bases and J by 4 bases, and 8 bases separated the two germline ends. The CDR3 sequence is CASSQRGGYGYTF. The DNA for the CDR3 is TGTGCCAGCAGCCAACGGGGGGGCTATGGCTACACCTTC.

This chain joins TRBV3-1 (or the pseudogene TRBV3-2) and TRBJ2-1, with TRBD2 matching over 8 bases. The germline V gene encodes CDR1 LGHDT and CDR2 YNNKEL (reference sequence). Unmatched junction bases numbered 4, after V lost 6 bases and J lost 3 bases. The CDR3 consists of 14 residues. Here the CDR3 reads CASSSSGDYNEQFF. CDR3 sequence (DNA): TGTGCCAGCAGTAGTAGCGGGGACTACAATGAGCAGTTCTTC.

J is TRBJ1-2 and V is TRBV27; possible D gene TRBD1, 6 bases. The CDR3 is 13 residues long. Germline CDR1 MNHEY, CDR2 SMNVEV (reference sequence). Between the trimmed V and J ends, which lost 6 bases and 4 bases, there was a span of 12 bases. The CDR3 bases are TGTGCCAGCAGGCCAACAGGGTTCTATGGCTACACCTTC. It yields the protein CASRPTGFYGYTF.

J is TRBJ1-1 and V is TRBV12-5; D call uncertain. The CDR3 has 12 residues. V was clipped by 7 bases and J by 4 bases, with 10 bases between them. Germline-derived CDR1 and CDR2 are LGHNT and FRNRAP. CDR3 coding DNA: TGTGCTAGTGCCCCCGGAGTCACTGAAGCTTTCTTT. It yields the protein CASAPGVTEAFF.

As to this clone: The same CDR3 also results from other DNA sequences found in this sample. The rearrangement links TRBV5-1 to TRBJ1-3; the match to TRBD1 covers 7 bases. With 4 bases clipped from V and 1 base from J, the junction kept 5 bases outside the gene matches. CDR3 length: 15 amino acids. Germline V CDR1 and CDR2: SGHRS, YFSETQ. The CDR3 protein is CASSPTGASGNTIYF. The CDR3 DNA reads TGCGCCAGCAGCCCAACAGGGGCATCTGGAAACACCATATATTTT.

The V and J genes are TRBV9 and TRBJ2-2; 10 bases line up with TRBD2. The CDR3 sequence is 16 residues long. Trimming cost V 3 bases and J 1 base; bases outside gene matches: 3. Germline-derived CDR1 and CDR2 are SGDLS and YYNGEE. The CDR3 sequence: CASSETSGWNTGELFF. The DNA for the CDR3 is TGTGCCAGCAGCGAGACTAGCGGGTGGAACACCGGGGAGCTGTTTTTT.

This clone was seen just once. This sample includes further DNA sequences coding for the same CDR3. The V gene is TRBV20-1, the J gene TRBJ2-7; D is possibly TRBD1 (5 bases). With 6 bases removed from V and 2 bases from J, the gap between germline ends came to 8 bases. There are 11 residues in the CDR3. The germline gives CDR1 DFQATT, CDR2 SNEGSKA (reference sequence). As DNA, the CDR3 is TGCAGTGCCAGACAGACCTACGAGCAGTACTTC. Translating it yields CSARQTYEQYF.

This rearrangement joins TRBV2 to TRBJ2-2; TRBD1 aligns across 10 bases. The CDR3 covers 18 residues. V lost 2 bases to trimming and J lost 3 bases; unmatched junction nucleotides: 9. Germline values: CDR1 SNHLY, CDR2 FYNNEI. The DNA for the CDR3 is TGTGCCAGCAGTGAACCGGGACAGGGGTCGGACGACACCGGGGAGCTGTTTTTT. Amino acid sequence: CASSEPGQGSDDTGELFF.

The chain's CDR3 is CASSIDLVGSYEQYF. CDR3 DNA sequence: TGTGCCAGTAGTATAGATCTAGTTGGGAGTTACGAGCAGTACTTC. The chain is built from TRBV19 and TRBJ2-7; possibly TRBD2 for D (5 bases). CDR3 length equals 15 residues. Germline V gives CDR1 LNHDA, CDR2 SQIVND (reference sequence). V was shortened by 0 bases and J by 4 bases, with 13 bases between the two germline ends.

The CDR3 nucleotides read TGCAGCGTTGGACGGGCTGAAGCTTTCTTT. Amino acids: CSVGRAEAFF. The gene calls are TRBV29-1 and TRBJ1-1, with D unclear. The V end lost 4 bases, the J end lost 6 bases, and 6 bases lay between the germline ends. CDR1 is SQVTM, CDR2 ANQGSEA, per germline. The CDR3 is 10 residues long. The complete variable domain, with remaining parts taken from reference TRBV29-1 and TRBJ1-1, reads SAVISQKPSRDICQRGTSLTIQCQVDSQVTMMFWYRQQPGQSLTLIATANQGSEATYESGFVIDKFPISRPNLTFSTLTVSNMSPEDSSIYLCSVGRAEAFFGQGTRLTVV.